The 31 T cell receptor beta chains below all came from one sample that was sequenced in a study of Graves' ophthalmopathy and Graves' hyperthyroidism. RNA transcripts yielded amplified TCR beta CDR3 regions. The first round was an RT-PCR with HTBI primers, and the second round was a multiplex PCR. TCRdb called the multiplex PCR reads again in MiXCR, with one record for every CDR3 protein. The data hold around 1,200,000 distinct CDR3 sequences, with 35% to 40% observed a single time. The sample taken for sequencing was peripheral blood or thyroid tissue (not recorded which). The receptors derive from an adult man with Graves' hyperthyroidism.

The CDR3 region has the DNA TGCAGTGCTCCTGGACGGGGAACCACTGAAGCTTTCTTT. Encoded protein: CSAPGRGTTEAFF. This sequence joins TRBV20-1 and TRBJ1-1, with D hard to call. Trimming pared 5 bases from V and 4 bases from J, leaving 14 bases between. CDR1 and CDR2 from the germline V gene are DFQATT and SNEGSKA (reference sequence). The CDR3 consists of 13 residues.

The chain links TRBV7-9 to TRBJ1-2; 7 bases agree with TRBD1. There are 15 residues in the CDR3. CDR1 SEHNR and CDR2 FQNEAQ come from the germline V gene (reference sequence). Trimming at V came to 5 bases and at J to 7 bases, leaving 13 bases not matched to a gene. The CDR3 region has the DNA TGTGCCAGCAGCCCGCGCACAGGGGATTTTTCTGGCTACACCTTC. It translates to CASSPRTGDFSGYTF. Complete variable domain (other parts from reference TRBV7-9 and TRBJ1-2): DTGVSQNPRHKITKRGQNVTFRCDPISEHNRLYWYRQTLGQGPEFLTYFQNEAQLEKSRLLSDRFSAERPKGSFSTLEIQRTEQGDSAMYLCASSPRTGDFSGYTFGSGTRLTVV.

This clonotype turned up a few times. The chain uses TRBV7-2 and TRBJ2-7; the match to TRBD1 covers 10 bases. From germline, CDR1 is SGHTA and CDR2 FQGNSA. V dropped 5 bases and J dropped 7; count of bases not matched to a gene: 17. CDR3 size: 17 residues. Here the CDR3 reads CASSPWVDRGKPTEQYF. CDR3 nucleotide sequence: TGTGCCAGCAGCCCCTGGGTGGACAGGGGGAAACCTACGGAGCAGTACTTC. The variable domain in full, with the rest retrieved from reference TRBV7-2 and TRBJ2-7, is GAGVSQSPSNKVTEKGKDVELRCDPISGHTALYWYRQSLGQGLEFLIYFQGNSAPDKSGLPSDRFSAERTGGSVSTLTIQRTQQEDSAVYLCASSPWVDRGKPTEQYFGPGTRLTVT.

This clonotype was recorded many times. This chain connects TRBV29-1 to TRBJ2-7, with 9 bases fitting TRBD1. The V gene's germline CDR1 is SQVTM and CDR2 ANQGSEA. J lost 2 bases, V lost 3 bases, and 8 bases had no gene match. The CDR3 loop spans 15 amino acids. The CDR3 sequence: CSVEEGTGRTYEQYF. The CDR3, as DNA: TGCAGCGTTGAGGAGGGGACAGGGCGGACCTACGAGCAGTACTTC.

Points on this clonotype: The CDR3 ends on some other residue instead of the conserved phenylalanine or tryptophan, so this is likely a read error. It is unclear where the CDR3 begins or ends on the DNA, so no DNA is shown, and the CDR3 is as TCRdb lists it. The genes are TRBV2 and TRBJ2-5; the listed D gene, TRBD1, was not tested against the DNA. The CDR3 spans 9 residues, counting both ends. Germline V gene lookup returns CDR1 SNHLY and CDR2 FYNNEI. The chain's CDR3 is CASSQTRAS.

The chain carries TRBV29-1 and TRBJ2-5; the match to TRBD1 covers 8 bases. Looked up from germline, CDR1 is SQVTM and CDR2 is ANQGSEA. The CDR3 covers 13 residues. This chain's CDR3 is CSYFTGTGETQYF. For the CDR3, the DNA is TGCAGTTACTTTACCGGGACAGGAGAGACCCAGTACTTC.

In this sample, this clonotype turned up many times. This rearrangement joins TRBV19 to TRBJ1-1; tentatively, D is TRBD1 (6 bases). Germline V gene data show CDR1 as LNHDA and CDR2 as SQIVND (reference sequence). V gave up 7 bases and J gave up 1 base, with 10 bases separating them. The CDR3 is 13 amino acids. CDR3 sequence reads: CASKMTGNTEAFF. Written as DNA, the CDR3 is TGTGCCAGTAAGATGACAGGGAACACTGAAGCTTTCTTT.

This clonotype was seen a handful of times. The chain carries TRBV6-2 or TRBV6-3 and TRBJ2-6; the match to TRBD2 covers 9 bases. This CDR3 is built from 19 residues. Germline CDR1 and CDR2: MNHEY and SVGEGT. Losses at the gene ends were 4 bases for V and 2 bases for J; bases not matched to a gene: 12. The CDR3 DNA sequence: TGTGCCAGCAGTTCTCCGCATAGCGGGAGTTTCGCTGGGGCCAACGTCCTGACTTTC. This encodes CASSSPHSGSFAGANVLTF.

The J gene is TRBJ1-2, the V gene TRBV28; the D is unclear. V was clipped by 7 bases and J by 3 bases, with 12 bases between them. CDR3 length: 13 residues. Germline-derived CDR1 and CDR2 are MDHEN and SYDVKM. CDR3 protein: CASKERSDYGYTF. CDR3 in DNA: TGTGCCAGCAAAGAGCGATCGGACTATGGCTACACCTTC.

The CDR3 loop reads CASSLGRGPTNEKLFF. The CDR3 bases are TGTGCCAGCAGCTTAGGGAGGGGGCCAACTAATGAAAAACTGTTTTTT. The V and J genes are TRBV7-9 and TRBJ1-4; 7 nucleotides line up with TRBD1. Germline V lookup: CDR1 SEHNR, CDR2 FQNEAQ (reference sequence). J was trimmed by 0 bases and V by 1 base; bases with no gene match: 2. The CDR3 consists of 16 residues.

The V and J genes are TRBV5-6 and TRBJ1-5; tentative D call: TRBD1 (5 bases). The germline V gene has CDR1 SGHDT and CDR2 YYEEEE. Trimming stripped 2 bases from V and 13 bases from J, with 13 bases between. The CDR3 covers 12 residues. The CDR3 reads CASSFVGGWQHF. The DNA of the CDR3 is TGTGCCAGCAGCTTCGTTGGGGGGTGGCAGCATTTT.

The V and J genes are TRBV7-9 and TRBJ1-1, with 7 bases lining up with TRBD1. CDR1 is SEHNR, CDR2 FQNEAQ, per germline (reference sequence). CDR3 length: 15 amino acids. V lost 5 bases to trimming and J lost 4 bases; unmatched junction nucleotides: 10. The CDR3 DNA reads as TGTGCCAGCAGCAGGCAAGACAGGGCGGGCACTGAAGCTTTCTTT. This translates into CASSRQDRAGTEAFF.

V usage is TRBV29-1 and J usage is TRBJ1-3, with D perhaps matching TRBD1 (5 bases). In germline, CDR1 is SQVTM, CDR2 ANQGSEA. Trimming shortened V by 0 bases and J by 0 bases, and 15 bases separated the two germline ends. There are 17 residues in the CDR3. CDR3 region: CSVEEVGGTSSGNTIYF. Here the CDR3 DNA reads TGCAGCGTTGAAGAGGTAGGCGGGACGAGCTCTGGAAACACCATATATTTT.

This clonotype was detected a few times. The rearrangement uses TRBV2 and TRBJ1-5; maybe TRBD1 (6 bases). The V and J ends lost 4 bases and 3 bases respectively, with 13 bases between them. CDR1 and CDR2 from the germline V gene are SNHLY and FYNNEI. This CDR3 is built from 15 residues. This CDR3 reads CASSGMGAINQPQHF. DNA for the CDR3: TGTGCCAGCAGTGGAATGGGGGCTATCAATCAGCCCCAGCATTTT. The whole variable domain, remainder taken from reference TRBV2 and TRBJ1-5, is EPEVTQTPSHQVTQMGQEVILRCVPISNHLYFYWYRQILGQKVEFLVSFYNNEISEKSEIFDDQFSVERPDGSNFTLKIRSTKLEDSAMYFCASSGMGAINQPQHFGDGTRLSIL.

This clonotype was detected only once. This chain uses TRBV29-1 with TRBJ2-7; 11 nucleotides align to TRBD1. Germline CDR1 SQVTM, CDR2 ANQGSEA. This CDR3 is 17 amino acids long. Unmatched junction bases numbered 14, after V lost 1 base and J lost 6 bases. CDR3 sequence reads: CSVEVVGRDRGKVEQYF. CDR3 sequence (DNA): TGCAGCGTTGAAGTAGTAGGTCGGGACAGGGGGAAGGTCGAGCAGTACTTC.

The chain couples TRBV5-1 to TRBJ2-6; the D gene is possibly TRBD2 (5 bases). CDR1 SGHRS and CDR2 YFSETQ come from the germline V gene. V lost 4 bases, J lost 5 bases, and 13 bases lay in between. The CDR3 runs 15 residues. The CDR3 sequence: CASSLAEHRANVLTF. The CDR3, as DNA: TGCGCCAGCAGCCTAGCCGAGCACAGGGCCAACGTCCTGACTTTC. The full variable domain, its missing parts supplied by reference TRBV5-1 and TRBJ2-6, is KAGVTQTPRYLIKTRGQQVTLSCSPISGHRSVSWYQQTPGQGLQFLFEYFSETQRNKGNFPGRFSGRQFSNSRSEMNVSTLELGDSALYLCASSLAEHRANVLTFGAGSRLTVL.

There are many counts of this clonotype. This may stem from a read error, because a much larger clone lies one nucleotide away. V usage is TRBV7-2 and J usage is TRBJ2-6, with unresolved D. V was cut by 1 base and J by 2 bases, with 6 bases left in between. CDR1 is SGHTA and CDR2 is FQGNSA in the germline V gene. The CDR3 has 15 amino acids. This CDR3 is CASSLGSPGANVLTF. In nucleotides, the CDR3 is TGTGCCAGCAGCTTAGGGAGCCCTGGGGCCAACGTCCTGACTTTC.

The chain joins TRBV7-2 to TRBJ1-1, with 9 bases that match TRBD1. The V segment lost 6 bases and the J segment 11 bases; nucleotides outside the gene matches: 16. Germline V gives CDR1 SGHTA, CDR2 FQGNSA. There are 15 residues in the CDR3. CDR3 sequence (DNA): TGTGCCAGCAGTTTACCACAAGGACAGGGGAGGGGTGCTTTCTTT. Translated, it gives CASSLPQGQGRGAFF.

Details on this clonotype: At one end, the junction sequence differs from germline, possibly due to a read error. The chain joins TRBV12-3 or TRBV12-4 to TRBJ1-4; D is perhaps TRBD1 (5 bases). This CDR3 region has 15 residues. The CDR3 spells CASSLTGRINEELFF. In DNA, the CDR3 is TGTGCCAGCAGTTTAACAGGCAGAATTAATGAAGAACTGTTTTTT.

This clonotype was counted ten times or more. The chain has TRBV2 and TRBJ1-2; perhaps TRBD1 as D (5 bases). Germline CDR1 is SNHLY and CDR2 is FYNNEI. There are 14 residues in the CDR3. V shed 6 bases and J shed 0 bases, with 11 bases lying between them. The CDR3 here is CASRNPGPNYGYTF. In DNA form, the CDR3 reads TGTGCCAGCAGGAATCCGGGACCTAACTATGGCTACACCTTC.

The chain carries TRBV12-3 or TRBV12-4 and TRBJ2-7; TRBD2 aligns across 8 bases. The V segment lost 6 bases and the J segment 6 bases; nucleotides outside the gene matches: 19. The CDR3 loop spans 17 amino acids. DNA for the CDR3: TGTGCCAGCAGCCCCTCAGGACCGGGACTAGTAAGCTTCGAGCAGTACTTC. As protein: CASSPSGPGLVSFEQYF.

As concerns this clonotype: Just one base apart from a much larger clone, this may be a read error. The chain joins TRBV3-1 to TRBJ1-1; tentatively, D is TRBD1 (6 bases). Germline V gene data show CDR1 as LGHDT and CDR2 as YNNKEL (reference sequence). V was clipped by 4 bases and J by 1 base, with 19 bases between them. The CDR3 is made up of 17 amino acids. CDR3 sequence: CASSPDIRGRQNTEAFF. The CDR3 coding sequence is TGTGCCAGCAGCCCCGATATCAGGGGAAGACAGAACACTGAAGCTTTCTTT.

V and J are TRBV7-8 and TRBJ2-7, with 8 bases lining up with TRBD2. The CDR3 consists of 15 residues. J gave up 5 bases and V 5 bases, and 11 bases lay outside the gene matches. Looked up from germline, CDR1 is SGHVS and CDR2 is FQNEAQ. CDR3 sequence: CASSQPGLVSHEQYF. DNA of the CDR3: TGTGCCAGCAGCCAGCCGGGACTAGTGTCCCACGAGCAGTACTTC.

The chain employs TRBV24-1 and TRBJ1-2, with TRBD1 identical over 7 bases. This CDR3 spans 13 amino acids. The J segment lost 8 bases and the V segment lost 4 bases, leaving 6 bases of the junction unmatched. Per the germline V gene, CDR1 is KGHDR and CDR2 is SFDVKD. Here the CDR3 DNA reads TGTGCCACCAGTGAGTATGACAGGGTCGGCTACACCTTC. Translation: CATSEYDRVGYTF.

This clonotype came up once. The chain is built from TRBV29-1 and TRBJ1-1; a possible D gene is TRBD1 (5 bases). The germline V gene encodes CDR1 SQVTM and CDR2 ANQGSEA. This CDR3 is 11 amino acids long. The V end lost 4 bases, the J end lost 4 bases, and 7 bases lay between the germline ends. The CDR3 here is CSVGTSTEAFF. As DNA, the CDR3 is TGCAGCGTTGGGACATCCACTGAAGCTTTCTTT.

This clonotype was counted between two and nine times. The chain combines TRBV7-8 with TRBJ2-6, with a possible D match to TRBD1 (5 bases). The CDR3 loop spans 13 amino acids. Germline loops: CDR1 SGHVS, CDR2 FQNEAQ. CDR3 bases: TGTGCTAGGGCAGGGACTGGGGCCAACGTCCTGACTTTC. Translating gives CARAGTGANVLTF.

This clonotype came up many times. As DNA, the CDR3 is TGTGCCAGCAGCCAAGATAGGGTTCAGCCCCAGCATTTT. Protein: CASSQDRVQPQHF. The chain has TRBV14 and TRBJ1-5; D unresolved. CDR1 and CDR2 from the germline V gene are SGHDN and FVKESK. V shed 0 bases and J shed 6 bases, with 6 bases lying between them. The CDR3 covers 13 residues.

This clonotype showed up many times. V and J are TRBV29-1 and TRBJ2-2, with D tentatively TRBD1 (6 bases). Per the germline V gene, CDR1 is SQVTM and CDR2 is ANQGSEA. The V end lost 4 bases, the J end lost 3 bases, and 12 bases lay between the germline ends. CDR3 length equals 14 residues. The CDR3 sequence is CSVVVHRDTGELFF. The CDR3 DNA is TGCAGCGTTGTTGTTCACAGGGACACCGGGGAGCTGTTTTTT.

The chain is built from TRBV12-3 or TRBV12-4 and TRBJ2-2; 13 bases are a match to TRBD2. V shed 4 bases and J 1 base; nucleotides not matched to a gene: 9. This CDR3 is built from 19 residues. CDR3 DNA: TGTGCCAGCAGTTACACCGGGACTAGCGGGACCCAGAACACCGGGGAGCTGTTTTTT. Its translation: CASSYTGTSGTQNTGELFF.

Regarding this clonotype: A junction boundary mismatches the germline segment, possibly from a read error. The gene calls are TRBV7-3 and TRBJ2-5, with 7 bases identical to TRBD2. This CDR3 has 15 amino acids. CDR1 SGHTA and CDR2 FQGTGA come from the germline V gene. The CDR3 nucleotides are TGTGCCGGCAGCTTAGCGGGCAGGCCGTACGAGACCCAGTACTTC. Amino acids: CAGSLAGRPYETQYF.

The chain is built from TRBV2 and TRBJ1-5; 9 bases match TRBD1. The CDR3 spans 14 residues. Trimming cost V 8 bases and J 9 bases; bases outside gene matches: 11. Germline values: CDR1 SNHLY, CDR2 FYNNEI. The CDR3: CASDQGTGGRPQHF. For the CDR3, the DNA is TGTGCCAGCGACCAGGGAACAGGGGGCAGGCCCCAGCATTTT.